This TCR beta chain stems from a study of T-cell memory formation after mild COVID-19. Study as a whole: Clustering of TCRs was largely donor specific.

Each CDR3 protein gets one entry after TCRdb re-called the 5' RACE reads with MiXCR. The sample includes under 300,000 distinct CDR3 sequences, 18% of them seen just once. V was shortened by 1 base and J by 7 bases, with 14 bases between the two germline ends. Per germline, CDR1 SGHNT and CDR2 YENEEA. This CDR3 contains 15 residues. Note on this clonotype: Antigen specificity is unknown.

Study-level points and caveats: Within pre-infection memory, some responding clones were found, suggesting cross-reactive memory joined. Among CD4+ contracting clones, most were CM and EM, and CD8+ ones EMRA.

The source of this sequence is a man aged 18 to 30 who had mild COVID-19 (a few samples of this study predate the infection). Cell type and time point are not known. The rearrangement links TRBV11-3 to TRBJ2-1; D is possibly TRBD1 (6 bases). Sequences were obtained from PBMCs or a T cell subset sorted from them (not recorded which). The CDR3 loop is CASSLGRAGDNEQFF. CDR3 sequence (DNA): TGTGCCAGCAGCTTAGGGCGGGCAGGGGATAATGAGCAGTTCTTC.